The next 26 T cell receptor beta chains were all read from a single sample in a study of blood T cell repertoires in COVID-19. Sequencing was performed with immunoSEQ multiplex PCR; in TCRdb, only in-frame clones are kept and a portion is missing. Seen here are 65,000 to 95,000 clones, just over 90% observed once, and the top ten hold around 2.6%. The source material was peripheral blood. These receptors all come from a man aged 50-59 years with COVID-19, enrolled during active disease.

The J gene is TRBJ2-5, the V gene TRBV4-1; TRBD2 aligns across 7 bases. The trim removed 6 bases at V and 0 bases at J, leaving 4 bases unmatched. This CDR3 comprises 14 residues. CDR1 and CDR2 (germline): MGHRA, YSYEKL. The CDR3 DNA is TGCGCCAGCAGGGGTAGCGGGTACCAAGAGACCCAGTACTTC. As protein: CASRGSGYQETQYF.

The V gene is TRBV6-5, the J gene TRBJ2-2; TRBD2 matches at 8 bases. V shed 1 base and J 3 bases; nucleotides not matched to a gene: 4. The germline V gene has CDR1 MNHEY and CDR2 SVGAGI. CDR3 size: 16 residues. The CDR3 region is CASSYFAGGDTGELFF. CDR3 DNA: TGTGCCAGCAGTTACTTCGCGGGAGGTGACACCGGGGAGCTGTTTTTT.

The genes are TRBV11-2 and TRBJ2-7; maybe TRBD1 (5 bases). Germline V gene lookup returns CDR1 SGHAT and CDR2 FQNNGV. The CDR3 runs to 14 residues. Trimming pared 2 bases from V and 2 bases from J, leaving 10 bases between. The CDR3 is CASSLTAGTYEQYF. CDR3 coding DNA: TGTGCCAGCAGCTTAACGGCAGGGACCTACGAGCAGTACTTC.

This chain joins TRBV27 and TRBJ1-1, with 7 bases lining up with TRBD1. The germline CDR1 and CDR2 sequences are MNHEY and SMNVEV (reference sequence). The junction had 9 bases not matched to a gene; V was cut back by 7 bases and J by 4 bases. This CDR3 is built from 14 residues. CDR3 amino acids: CASTKQGMSTEAFF. The DNA of the CDR3 is TGTGCCAGCACCAAACAGGGGATGAGCACTGAAGCTTTCTTT.

This CDR3 reads CASSFQVNVPEGGTDTQYF. The CDR3, as DNA: TGTGCCAGCAGCTTTCAAGTCAATGTTCCGGAGGGCGGGACAGATACGCAGTATTTT. V gene TRBV7-9 combines with J gene TRBJ2-3; possible D gene TRBD2, 6 bases. V lost 3 bases to trimming and J lost 3 bases, with 25 bases between them. Germline CDR1 SEHNR, CDR2 FQNEAQ (reference sequence). The CDR3 extends over 19 amino acids.

The rearrangement uses TRBV4-2 and TRBJ2-4, with 11 bases fitting TRBD2. The V segment lost 0 bases and the J segment 3 bases; nucleotides outside the gene matches: 4. The CDR3 is 17 amino acids. Germline CDR1 and CDR2: LGHNA and YNFKEQ. CDR3 region: CASSQDIAGGVKNIQYF. The CDR3 DNA reads as TGTGCCAGCAGCCAAGATATAGCGGGAGGGGTCAAAAACATTCAGTACTTC.

The chain recombines TRBV6-5 with TRBJ2-7, with D unresolved. Germline CDR1 and CDR2: MNHEY and SVGAGI. V lost 2 bases and J lost 3, with 8 bases in between. The CDR3 totals 13 residues. The CDR3 protein is CASSYIVLYEQYF. For the CDR3, the DNA is TGTGCCAGCAGTTACATAGTCCTCTACGAGCAGTACTTC.

CDR3: CATGQGRYEQYF. CDR3 sequence (DNA): TGTGCCACCGGACAGGGAAGATACGAGCAGTACTTC. The V call is TRBV28, the J call TRBJ2-7, with 8 positions matching TRBD1. V dropped 10 bases and J dropped 4; count of bases not matched to a gene: 6. The CDR3 is 12 amino acids. Germline V lookup: CDR1 MDHEN, CDR2 SYDVKM.

The chain uses TRBV25-1 and TRBJ2-7; 13 bases fit TRBD2. Germline V gene lookup returns CDR1 MGHDK and CDR2 SYGVNS. V gave up 2 bases and J gave up 6 bases; unmatched junction bases: 1. The CDR3 consists of 14 residues. CDR3 nucleotides: TGTGCCAGCAGTGAAGGACTAGCGGGAGTCGAGCAGTACTTC. As protein: CASSEGLAGVEQYF.

The chain employs TRBV12-3 or TRBV12-4 and TRBJ2-3; 7 positions match TRBD2. This CDR3 has 13 amino acids. Trimming cost V 8 bases and J 0 bases; bases outside gene matches: 2. This CDR3 is CASRRGSTDTQYF. The CDR3 nucleotides read TGTGCCAGCCGGCGGGGGAGCACAGATACGCAGTATTTT.

The chain employs TRBV3-1 (or the pseudogene TRBV3-2) and TRBJ1-2; 8 bases align to TRBD1. The V gene's germline CDR1 is LGHDT and CDR2 YNNKEL (reference sequence). The CDR3 runs to 14 residues. J lost 7 bases, V lost 1 base, and 5 bases had no gene match. CDR3 residues: CASSQGTGWSGYTF. The CDR3 DNA follows: TGTGCCAGCAGCCAAGGGACAGGGTGGAGTGGCTACACCTTC.

This clone is a singleton in its sample. The chain carries TRBV6-5 and TRBJ2-3; 7 bases fit TRBD2. The CDR3 runs to 16 residues. V was clipped by 0 bases and J by 4 bases; unmatched bases: 7. CDR1 and CDR2 from the germline V gene are MNHEY and SVGAGI. As DNA, the CDR3 is TGTGCCAGCAGTTACTCCGGAGGGAGGGCCGCAGATACGCAGTATTTT. It specifies CASSYSGGRAADTQYF.

This chain connects TRBV6-2 or TRBV6-3 to TRBJ2-3; tentatively, D is TRBD2 (6 bases). V shed 4 bases and J shed 8 bases, with 13 bases lying between them. This CDR3 has 13 amino acids. CDR1 MNHEY and CDR2 SVGEGT come from the germline V gene. The CDR3 DNA sequence: TGTGCCAGCAGTTGGTCCGCCGGGGGTACGCAGTATTTT. Its translation is CASSWSAGGTQYF.

This chain uses TRBV29-1 with TRBJ1-2, with TRBD1 as a possible D gene (5 bases). Germline CDR1 reads SQVTM; CDR2 reads ANQGSEA. The V and J ends lost 2 bases and 9 bases respectively, with 16 bases between them. The CDR3 is 13 amino acids. CDR3 region: CSVESHQGFSYTF. The CDR3 coding sequence is TGCAGCGTTGAATCTCACCAGGGTTTTAGCTACACCTTC.

This rearrangement joins TRBV29-1 to TRBJ1-2; 9 bases are shared with TRBD1. The V segment lost 6 bases and the J segment 8 bases; nucleotides outside the gene matches: 7. CDR1 is SQVTM, CDR2 ANQGSEA, per germline. CDR3 length equals 12 residues. CDR3 coding DNA: TGCAGCGTCGTGGGACAGGGAAAGGGCTACACCTTC. It yields the protein CSVVGQGKGYTF. Based on the CDR3 plus reference TRBV29-1 and TRBJ1-2, the full variable domain is SAVISQKPSRDICQRGTSLTIQCQVDSQVTMMFWYRQQPGQSLTLIATANQGSEATYESGFVIDKFPISRPNLTFSTLTVSNMSPEDSSIYLCSVVGQGKGYTFGSGTRLTVV.

The chain couples TRBV9 to TRBJ2-2, with a weak D call TRBD1 (5 bases). This CDR3 has 15 amino acids. Trimming stripped 2 bases from V and 3 bases from J, with 11 bases between. The germline V gene encodes CDR1 SGDLS and CDR2 YYNGEE. As DNA, the CDR3 is TGTGCCAGCAGCGTCTCCAGGGTAGACACCGGGGAGCTGTTTTTT. This encodes CASSVSRVDTGELFF.

The rearrangement uses TRBV6-2 or TRBV6-3 and TRBJ2-7; D not resolved. V lost 2 bases to trimming and J lost 6 bases, with 11 bases between them. From germline, CDR1 is MNHEY and CDR2 SVGEGT. This CDR3 spans 13 amino acids. CDR3 nucleotides: TGTGCCAGCAGTTACCCCGCTGTGCGCGAGCAGTACTTC. Translating it yields CASSYPAVREQYF.

The genes are TRBV15 and TRBJ2-2, with D maybe TRBD2 (5 bases). Germline CDR1 LNHNV, CDR2 YYDKDF (reference sequence). There are 14 residues in the CDR3. Trimming stripped 0 bases from V and 3 bases from J, with 5 bases between. As DNA, the CDR3 is TGTGCCACCAGCAGAGAGGAGGACACCGGGGAGCTGTTTTTT. It encodes CATSREEDTGELFF.

The gene calls are TRBV6-5 and TRBJ2-7; the D gene is possibly TRBD1 (6 bases). Germline V gene sequence: CDR1 MNHEY, CDR2 SVGAGI. This CDR3 region has 14 residues. Trimming left V 5 bases short and J 2 bases short, with 13 bases between. CDR3 residues: CASSTQTGPYEQYF. The CDR3 DNA sequence: TGTGCCAGCAGTACCCAGACAGGCCCCTACGAGCAGTACTTC.

The chain joins TRBV28 to TRBJ1-2, with TRBD1 matching over 10 bases. V was clipped by 4 bases and J by 4 bases; unmatched bases: 6. Germline V lookup: CDR1 MDHEN, CDR2 SYDVKM. The CDR3 is 15 amino acids. CDR3 protein: CASSSPGQGFYGYTF. In nucleotides, the CDR3 is TGTGCCAGCAGTTCCCCGGGACAGGGGTTCTATGGCTACACCTTC.

V usage is TRBV28 and J usage is TRBJ1-4; D unresolved. V was clipped by 2 bases and J by 7 bases, with 14 bases between them. The germline gives CDR1 MDHEN, CDR2 SYDVKM. This CDR3 is built from 15 residues. CDR3 bases: TGTGCCAGCAGTTTAGGCGCTCCGAGGAGTGAAAAACTGTTTTTT. Its translation is CASSLGAPRSEKLFF.

The chain links TRBV2 to TRBJ2-5, with TRBD2 matching 9 bases. The CDR3 totals 15 residues. Germline assignment: CDR1 SNHLY and CDR2 FYNNEI. The V and J ends lost 7 bases and 1 base, in that order; junction bases with no gene match: 7. The CDR3 region has the DNA TGTGCCAGCATTCGGACTAGCGCGATCCAAGAGACCCAGTACTTC. Its translation is CASIRTSAIQETQYF.

CDR3 DNA sequence: TGTGCCAGCAGTTCGACAGCCTACGAGCAGTACTTC. This sequence encodes CASSSTAYEQYF. The rearrangement uses TRBV12-3 or TRBV12-4 and TRBJ2-7, with a possible D match to TRBD1 (5 bases). The V and J ends lost 4 bases and 2 bases respectively, with 6 bases between them. This CDR3 region has 12 residues.

The chain employs TRBV5-4 and TRBJ2-6; TRBD2 matches at 8 bases. V lost 4 bases and J lost 1; bases outside the gene matches: 4. This CDR3 region has 16 residues. Germline V lookup: CDR1 SGHNT, CDR2 YYREEE (reference sequence). The CDR3 reads CASSPVAGSGANVLTF. The CDR3 DNA follows: TGTGCCAGCAGCCCCGTAGCGGGGTCTGGGGCCAACGTCCTGACTTTC.

This clone was observed once. This CDR3 is CASSLGSARLHYEQYF. The CDR3 DNA follows: TGTGCCAGCAGCTTAGGTAGCGCAAGACTACACTACGAGCAGTACTTC. The chain employs TRBV7-9 and TRBJ2-7; D possibly corresponds to TRBD2 (5 bases). The CDR3 sequence is 16 residues long. CDR1 and CDR2 (germline): SEHNR, FQNEAQ (reference sequence). The ends were cut back, 1 base at V and 3 bases at J, with 16 bases in the middle.

This clone appeared a few times. This chain links TRBV5-4 with TRBJ1-1; 8 positions match TRBD1. This CDR3 has 15 residues. Germline V gene lookup returns CDR1 SGHNT and CDR2 YYREEE (reference sequence). The junction had 14 bases not matched to a gene; V was cut back by 3 bases and J by 10 bases. The CDR3 sequence: CASSSISSLQGGAFF. CDR3 DNA: TGTGCCAGCAGCTCGATCAGCTCACTACAGGGGGGAGCTTTCTTT.